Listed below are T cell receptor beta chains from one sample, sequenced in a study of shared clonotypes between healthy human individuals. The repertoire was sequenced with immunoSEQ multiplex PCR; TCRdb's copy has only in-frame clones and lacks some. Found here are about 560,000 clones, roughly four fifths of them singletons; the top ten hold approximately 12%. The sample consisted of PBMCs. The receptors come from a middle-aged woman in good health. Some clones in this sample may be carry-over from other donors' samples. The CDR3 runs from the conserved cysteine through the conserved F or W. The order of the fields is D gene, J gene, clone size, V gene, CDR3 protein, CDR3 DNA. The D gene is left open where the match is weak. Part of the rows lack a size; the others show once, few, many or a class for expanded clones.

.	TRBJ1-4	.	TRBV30	CAWSHLLRDREKKLFF	TGTGCCTGGAGTCACCTGTTGCGGGACCGAGAGAAAAAACTGTTCTTT
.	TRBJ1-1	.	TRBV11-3	CASSLLGSTEAFF	TGTGCCAGCAGCTTACTCGGGTCGACTGAAGCTTTCTTT
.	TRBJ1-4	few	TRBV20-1	CSARGRGLFF	TGCAGTGCTAGAGGACGTGGACTGTTTTTT
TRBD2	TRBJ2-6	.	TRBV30	CAWSVEAGGSGANVLTF	TGTGCCTGGAGTGTAGAAGCGGGGGGCTCTGGGGCCAACGTCCTGACTTTC
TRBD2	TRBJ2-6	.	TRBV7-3	CASSLPGTSGPGANVLTF	TGTGCCAGCAGCTTACCGGGGACTAGCGGGCCTGGGGCCAACGTCCTGACTTTC
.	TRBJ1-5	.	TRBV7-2	CASSLLGKGQPQHF	TGTGCCAGCAGCTTACTAGGAAAAGGTCAGCCCCAGCATTTT
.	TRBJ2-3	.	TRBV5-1	CASSPRDLRDTQYF	TGCGCCAGCAGCCCTCGGGATTTGCGGGATACGCAGTATTTT
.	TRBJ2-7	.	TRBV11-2	CASSLGPSGIYEQYF	TGTGCCAGCAGCTTAGGGCCTTCTGGAATCTACGAGCAGTACTTC
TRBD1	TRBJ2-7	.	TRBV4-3	CASSQEQGAREQYF	TGCGCCAGCAGCCAAGAACAGGGGGCGCGGGAGCAGTACTTC
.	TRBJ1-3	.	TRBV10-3	CAISGRGYSGNTIYF	TGTGCCATCAGTGGTCGGGGCTACTCTGGAAACACCATATATTTT
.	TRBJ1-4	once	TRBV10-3	CATSSRGEATNEKLFF	TGTGCCACTTCCTCCCGGGGAGAAGCAACTAATGAAAAACTGTTTTTT
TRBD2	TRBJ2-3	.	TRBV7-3	CANKHASGGNTDTQYF	TGTGCCAACAAGCACGCCTCGGGAGGCAACACAGATACGCAGTATTTT
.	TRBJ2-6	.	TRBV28	CASRESSGANVLTF	TGTGCCAGCAGAGAGAGCTCTGGGGCCAACGTCCTGACTTTC
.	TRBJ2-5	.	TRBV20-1	CSVSLEETQYF	TGCAGCGTTAGTCTAGAAGAGACCCAGTACTTC
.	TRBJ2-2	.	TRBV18	CASSPGTPANTGELFF	TGTGCCAGCTCACCGGGGACTCCCGCGAACACCGGGGAGCTGTTTTTT
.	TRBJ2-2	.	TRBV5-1	CASSLRGLSGELFF	TGCGCCAGCAGCCTCCGCGGACTCTCCGGGGAGCTGTTTTTT
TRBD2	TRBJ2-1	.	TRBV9	CASSVRIPSTGTSGRGEQFF	TGTGCCAGCAGCGTCCGAATTCCTTCAACCGGGACTAGCGGGAGGGGTGAGCAGTTCTTC
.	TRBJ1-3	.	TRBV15	CATSRELVGGLQENTIYF	TGTGCCACCAGCAGAGAGTTGGTGGGGGGGCTACAGGAAAACACCATATATTTT
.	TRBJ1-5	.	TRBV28	CASRLLRGFGRNQPQHF	TGTGCCAGCCGTCTCCTAAGGGGGTTTGGAAGAAATCAGCCCCAGCATTTT
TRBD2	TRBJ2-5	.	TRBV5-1	CASSFQPSGSWEETQYF	TGCGCCAGCAGCTTTCAACCTAGCGGGAGTTGGGAGGAGACCCAGTACTTC
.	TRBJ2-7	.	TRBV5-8	CASSLRHGAYEQYF	TGTGCCAGCAGCTTGAGACACGGAGCCTACGAGCAGTACTTC
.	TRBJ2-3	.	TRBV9	CASSPRTASTDTQYF	TGTGCCAGCAGCCCCCGGACAGCGAGCACAGATACGCAGTATTTT
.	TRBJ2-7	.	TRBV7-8	CASSPVVGVAYEQYF	TGTGCCAGCAGCCCCGTCGTGGGGGTTGCCTACGAGCAGTACTTC
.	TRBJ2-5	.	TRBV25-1	CASSEYILGQQETQYF	TGTGCCAGCAGTGAATATATCTTAGGACAGCAAGAGACCCAGTACTTC
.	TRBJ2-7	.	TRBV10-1	CASSESRAKSYEQYF	TGCGCCAGCAGTGAGTCTAGGGCCAAATCCTACGAGCAGTACTTC
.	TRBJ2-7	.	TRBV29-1	CSVAGTSNYEQYF	TGCAGCGTTGCCGGGACCTCGAACTACGAGCAGTACTTC
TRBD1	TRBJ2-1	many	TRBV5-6	CASRPGQPTSYNEQFF	TGTGCCAGCAGGCCGGGACAGCCGACCTCCTACAATGAGCAGTTCTTC
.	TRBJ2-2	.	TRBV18	CASSAGQLNTGELFF	TGTGCCAGCTCAGCCGGACAGCTGAACACCGGGGAGCTGTTTTTT
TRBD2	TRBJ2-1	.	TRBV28	CASPKGISSGKDYNEQFF	TGTGCCAGCCCTAAGGGGATTTCTAGCGGGAAGGATTACAATGAGCAGTTCTTC
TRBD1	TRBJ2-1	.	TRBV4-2	CASSQVPGQINEQFF	TGTGCCAGCAGCCAAGTCCCGGGACAGATCAATGAGCAGTTCTTC
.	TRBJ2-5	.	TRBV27	CASSILGAQETQYF	TGTGCCAGCAGTATACTAGGGGCTCAAGAGACCCAGTACTTC
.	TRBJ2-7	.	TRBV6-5	CASSYGRQYF	TGTGCCAGCAGTTACGGCCGGCAGTACTTC
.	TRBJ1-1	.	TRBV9	CASSPHPMNTEAFF	TGTGCCAGCAGCCCCCACCCCATGAACACTGAAGCTTTCTTT
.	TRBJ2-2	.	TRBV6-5	CATRGAGLNTGELFF	TGTGCCACAAGGGGCGCGGGTCTTAACACCGGGGAGCTGTTTTTT
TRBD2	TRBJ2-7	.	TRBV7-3	CASSPSRAGAGEQYF	TGTGCCAGCAGCCCCTCAAGGGCGGGAGCCGGTGAGCAGTACTTC
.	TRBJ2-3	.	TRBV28	CASSLPAGDTQYF	TGTGCCAGCAGTTTGCCGGCCGGGGATACGCAGTATTTT
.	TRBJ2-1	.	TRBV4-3	CASSPQRSGLNNEQFF	TGCGCCAGCAGCCCTCAAAGGAGCGGGTTAAACAATGAGCAGTTCTTC
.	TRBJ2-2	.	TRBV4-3	CASSQDPLAYPGELFF	TGCGCCAGCAGCCAAGATCCCCTAGCCTACCCCGGGGAGCTGTTTTTT
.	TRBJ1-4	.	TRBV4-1	CASRRPGTRNEKLFF	TGCGCCAGCAGGCGCCCCGGGACCCGTAATGAAAAACTGTTTTTT
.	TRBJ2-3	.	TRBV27	CASSLSPLLVSTDTQYF	TGTGCCAGCAGTTTATCCCCCCTACTAGTCTCCACAGATACGCAGTATTTT
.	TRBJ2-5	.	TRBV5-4	CASSLDAGGTQYF	TGTGCCAGCAGCTTGGATGCTGGGGGGACCCAGTACTTC
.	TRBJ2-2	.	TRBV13	CASSPTSYPANTGELFF	TGTGCCAGCAGCCCCACCAGTTACCCGGCGAACACCGGGGAGCTGTTTTTT
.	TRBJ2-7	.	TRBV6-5	CASRLPGTPYEQYF	TGTGCCAGCAGATTACCGGGAACTCCCTACGAGCAGTACTTC
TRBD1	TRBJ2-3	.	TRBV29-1	CSVGWDRADTQYF	TGCAGCGTTGGGTGGGACAGGGCAGATACGCAGTATTTT
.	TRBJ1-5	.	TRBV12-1	CASSSTGTGGGNQPQHF	TGTGCCAGCAGCTCTACCGGGACAGGGGGGGGGAATCAGCCCCAGCATTTT
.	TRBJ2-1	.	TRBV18	CASSPPWTSYNEQFF	TGTGCCAGCTCACCGCCTTGGACTTCCTACAATGAGCAGTTCTTC
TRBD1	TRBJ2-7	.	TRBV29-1	CSVVGTGVTYEQYF	TGCAGCGTTGTTGGTACAGGGGTCACCTACGAGCAGTACTTC
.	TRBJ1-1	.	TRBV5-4	CASSLWRTEAFF	TGTGCCAGCAGCCTATGGAGGACTGAAGCTTTCTTT
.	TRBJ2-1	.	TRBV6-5	CASSFTERGEQFF	TGTGCCAGCAGTTTTACTGAGCGCGGTGAGCAGTTCTTC
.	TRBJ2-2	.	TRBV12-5	CASGLDNRELFF	TGTGCTAGTGGTTTAGATAACAGGGAGCTGTTTTTT
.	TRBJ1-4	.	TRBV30	CAWSTGSPNEKLFF	TGTGCCTGGAGTACTGGGTCGCCTAATGAAAAACTGTTTTTT
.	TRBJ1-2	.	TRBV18	CASSLRTDYGYTF	TGTGCCAGCTCACTACGGACAGACTATGGCTACACCTTC
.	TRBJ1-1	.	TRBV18	CASSPGGARLTEAFF	TGTGCCAGCTCACCCGGTGGGGCCCGACTCACTGAAGCTTTCTTT
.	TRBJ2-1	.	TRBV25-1	CASSEAKAAYNEQFF	TGTGCCAGCAGTGAAGCGAAGGCGGCATACAATGAGCAGTTCTTC
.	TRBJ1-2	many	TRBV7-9	CASSWASGFNYGYTF	TGTGCCAGCAGCTGGGCATCGGGCTTTAACTATGGCTACACCTTC
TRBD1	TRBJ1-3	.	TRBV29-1	CSVEGPGTGGGNTIYF	TGCAGCGTTGAAGGCCCGGGAACAGGGGGTGGAAACACCATATATTTT
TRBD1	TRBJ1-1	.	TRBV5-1	CASSERQGSTEAFF	TGCGCCAGCAGCGAAAGACAGGGGTCCACTGAAGCTTTCTTT
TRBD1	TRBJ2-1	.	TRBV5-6	CASSWDRDEQFF	TGTGCCAGCAGCTGGGACAGAGACGAGCAGTTCTTC
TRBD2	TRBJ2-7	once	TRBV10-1	CASSRTSADSYEQYF	TGCGCCAGCAGCCGGACTAGCGCGGACTCCTACGAGCAGTACTTC